These 15 T cell receptor beta chains were all obtained from the same sample, sequenced in a study of T cell clonality in common variable immunodeficiency. Only in-frame clones appear in the TCRdb table, and some are missing; sequencing was by immunoSEQ multiplex PCR. Recorded here are some 50,000 clones, none singletons. Sequenced input: peripheral blood mononuclear cells. The receptors stem from a person between 18 and 69 years old in good health.

In its sample, this clone was seen many times. The sequenced fragment ends 3 residues before the CDR3 boundary, so the rest is inferred from the germline J gene. This rearrangement joins TRBV14 to TRBJ1-6; D possibly corresponds to TRBD1 (6 bases). Trimming took 6 bases from V and 7 from J, leaving 13 bases between them. The CDR3 consists of 14 residues. Germline V lookup: CDR1 SGHDN, CDR2 FVKESK. This CDR3 is CASRKGGGNSPLHF. The sequenced part of the CDR3 DNA is TGTGCCAGCAGAAAAGGGGGGGGAAATTCACCC.

This clone was observed many times. Read sequence stops 3 residues before the CDR3 end, and the germline J gene provides the missing end. The chain combines TRBV5-1 with TRBJ2-5; the D gene is possibly TRBD2 (6 bases). V lost 4 bases to trimming and J lost 0 bases, with 7 bases between them. Germline lookup yields CDR1 SGHRS and CDR2 YFSETQ. The CDR3 runs to 13 residues. The sequenced CDR3 bases are TGCGCCAGCAGCCGGGACTACCAAGAGACC. Residues: CASSRDYQET. The entire CDR3 reads CASSRDYQETQYF.

About this clone: The DNA ends 3 residues before the CDR3 does, and the rest of the CDR3 is filled in from the germline J gene. The chain carries TRBV20-1 and TRBJ2-3; TRBD2 matches 8 bases. CDR3 length: 14 residues. In germline, CDR1 is DFQATT, CDR2 SNEGSKA (reference sequence). Partial CDR3 DNA: TGCAGTGCTAGAGGGGGAAGCGGGAGAGAGACG. Protein product: CSARGGSGRET. The whole CDR3 reads CSARGGSGRETQYF.

This clone was found many times. From the germline J gene comes the end of the CDR3, since the read stops 3 residues before it. The genes are TRBV30 and TRBJ2-1, with 8 positions matching TRBD2. Germline V lookup: CDR1 GTSNPN, CDR2 SVGIG (reference sequence). CDR3 length equals 14 residues. V trimming: 0 bases; J trimming: 5 bases; junction bases outside the gene matches: 3. The CDR3 sequence: CAWSVLADHNEQFF. Partial CDR3 DNA: TGTGCCTGGAGTGTACTAGCGGACCACAATGAG.

This clone was counted ten times or more. Read data end 3 residues before the CDR3 end; the end is taken from the germline J gene. This sequence joins TRBV20-1 and TRBJ2-1, with 10 bases fitting TRBD2. The CDR3 is 13 amino acids. J was trimmed by 9 bases and V by 1 base; bases with no gene match: 3. Germline V gives CDR1 DFQATT, CDR2 SNEGSKA (reference sequence). The covered CDR3 bases are TGCAGTGCTAGAGCAGCGGGGGGGGGTGAG. This codes for CSARAAGGGE. The CDR3 in full is CSARAAGGGEQFF.

This clone came up many times. The read is 3 residues too short to cover the CDR3 end, so that end is filled in from the germline J gene. The chain joins TRBV7-6 to TRBJ2-1; 9 nucleotides match TRBD1. Losses at the gene ends were 5 bases for V and 9 bases for J; bases not matched to a gene: 8. This CDR3 has 14 residues. From germline, CDR1 is SGHVS and CDR2 FNYEAQ. CDR3 sequence reads: CASSNRDRVGEQFF. CDR3 DNA, as far as it was read: TGTGCCAGCAGCAACCGGGACAGGGTGGGTGAG.

This clone was detected many times. The sequenced fragment ends 3 residues before the CDR3 boundary, so the rest is inferred from the germline J gene. The chain uses TRBV5-1 and TRBJ2-7; D unresolved. V dropped 0 bases and J dropped 6 bases, with 13 bases sitting between them. The CDR3 extends over 14 amino acids. CDR1 is SGHRS, CDR2 YFSETQ, per germline. The CDR3 bases that were read are TGCGCCAGCAGCTTGGAGGGCCCCCGGCTCGAG. It encodes CASSLEGPRLE. The whole CDR3 is CASSLEGPRLEQYF.

Ten or more counts support this clone. The sequenced fragment ends 3 residues before the CDR3 boundary, so the rest is inferred from the germline J gene. The chain carries TRBV18 and TRBJ1-2; D might be TRBD1 (6 bases). Trimming left V 0 bases short and J 4 bases short, with 9 bases between. Germline V lookup: CDR1 KGHSH, CDR2 LQKENI. CDR3 size: 14 residues. CDR3 sequence reads: CASSPPIGGYGYTF. CDR3 DNA (partial): TGTGCCAGCTCACCACCTATAGGGGGCTATGGC.

A few counts support this clone. The CDR3 end is not reached by the read, which stops 3 residues before it; the germline J gene fills it in. V is TRBV18 and J is TRBJ2-3; no reliable D call. The CDR3 spans 14 residues. CDR1 and CDR2 from the germline V gene are KGHSH and LQKENI. The CDR3 protein is CASSPDNQNQPQYF. The DNA read from the CDR3 is TGTGCCAGCTCACCCGACAACCAAAATCAGCCG.

This clone was counted many times. The read terminates 3 residues ahead of where the CDR3 ends, so the germline J gene completes it. The V call is TRBV5-6, the J call TRBJ2-1; D unresolved. Germline-derived CDR1 and CDR2 are SGHDT and YYEEEE. Trimming took off 0 bases at V and 0 bases at J, with 7 bases between the two ends. This CDR3 is built from 15 residues. Partial CDR3 DNA: TGTGCCAGCAGCTTGGCGCGGATCTCCTACAATGAG. Amino acid sequence: CASSLARISYNE. The full CDR3 reads CASSLARISYNEQFF.

This clone was recorded at least ten times. The read ends 3 residues shy of where the CDR3 ends; the end is completed using the germline J gene. The chain is built from TRBV5-1 and TRBJ2-5; D uncertain. CDR3 length: 11 amino acids. Trimming took off 3 bases at V and 7 bases at J, with 7 bases between the two ends. Germline V gene sequence: CDR1 SGHRS, CDR2 YFSETQ. CDR3 DNA (partial): TGCGCCAGCAGCTATGACACGACC. This codes for CASSYDTT. The full CDR3 protein is CASSYDTTQYF.

This clone was counted many times. The part of the CDR3 DNA that was read is TGTGCCAGTAGTATTTTGGGGCCTAACTATGGC. It yields the protein CASSILGPNYG. The entire CDR3 reads CASSILGPNYGYTF. The chain combines TRBV19 with TRBJ1-2, with a tentative D call TRBD1 (5 bases). From the germline J gene comes the end of the CDR3, since the read stops 3 residues before it. Germline lookup yields CDR1 LNHDA and CDR2 SQIVND (reference sequence). CDR3 size: 14 residues. Between the trimmed V and J ends, which lost 3 bases and 0 bases, there was a span of 8 bases.

This clone was picked up many times. The read ends 3 residues shy of where the CDR3 ends; the end is completed using the germline J gene. This sequence joins TRBV6-2 or TRBV6-3 and TRBJ1-1; 7 bases are shared with TRBD1. Trimming took 6 bases from V and 3 from J; bases not matched to a gene: 16. CDR3 length: 17 amino acids. CDR1 and CDR2 from the germline V gene are MNHEY and SVGEGT. The CDR3 is CASSRSLTRTGDTEAFF. The sequenced part of the CDR3 DNA is TGTGCCAGCAGCCGCTCCCTAACTCGTACAGGGGACACTGAA.

Remarks on this clone: Read coverage stops 3 residues before the CDR3 terminus; the germline J gene supplies the remainder. The V call is TRBV6-1, the J call TRBJ1-2; D not resolved. CDR1 is MNHNS and CDR2 is SASEGT in the germline V gene. The CDR3 is made up of 15 amino acids. CDR3 DNA (partial): TGTGCCAGCAGGGAATTTAGCGGGAGGCTCAACGAC. Translating it yields CASREFSGRLND. The complete CDR3 sequence is CASREFSGRLNDYTF.

This clone was picked up many times. The CDR3 goes on 3 residues after the read ends, and that part is filled in from the germline J gene. The chain couples TRBV7-8 to TRBJ1-2; D is possibly TRBD1 (5 bases). V lost 1 base and J lost 3, with 15 bases in between. Germline-derived CDR1 and CDR2 are SGHVS and FQNEAQ. CDR3 length: 16 amino acids. CDR3 loop: CASSLEARVIDYGYTF. CDR3 DNA (partial): TGTGCCAGCAGCTTAGAGGCCAGGGTAATTGACTATGGC.